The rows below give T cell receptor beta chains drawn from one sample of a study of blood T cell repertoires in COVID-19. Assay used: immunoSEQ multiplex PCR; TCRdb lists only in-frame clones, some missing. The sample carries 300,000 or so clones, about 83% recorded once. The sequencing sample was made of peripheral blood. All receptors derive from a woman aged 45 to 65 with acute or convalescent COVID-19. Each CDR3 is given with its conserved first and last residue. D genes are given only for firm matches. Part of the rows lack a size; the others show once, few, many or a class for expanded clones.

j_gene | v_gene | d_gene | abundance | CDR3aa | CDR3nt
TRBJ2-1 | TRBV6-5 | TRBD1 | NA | CASSRDSHEQFF | TGTGCCAGCAGTCGGGACAGCCATGAGCAGTTCTTC
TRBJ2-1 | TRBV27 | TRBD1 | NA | CASSSLGTEGRNEQFF | TGTGCCAGCAGTTCGCTAGGGACAGAGGGACGCAATGAGCAGTTCTTC
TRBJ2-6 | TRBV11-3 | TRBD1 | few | CASSRGTGAFSGANVLTF | TGTGCCAGCAGCCGTGGGACAGGGGCCTTCTCTGGGGCCAACGTCCTGACTTTC
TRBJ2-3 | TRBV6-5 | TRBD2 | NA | CASSRPGTRWDF | TGTGCCAGCAGTCGCCCCGGGACTAGGTGGGATTTT
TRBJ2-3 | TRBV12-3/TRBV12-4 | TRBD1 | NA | CASSLGDSTQYF | TGTGCCAGCAGTTTAGGGGACAGCACGCAGTATTTT
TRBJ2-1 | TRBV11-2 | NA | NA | CASSPRTSSYNEQFF | TGTGCCAGCAGCCCCCGCACTAGCTCCTACAATGAGCAGTTCTTC
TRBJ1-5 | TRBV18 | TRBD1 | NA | CASSPGTGTNQPQHF | TGTGCCAGCTCACCAGGGACAGGGACTAATCAGCCCCAGCATTTT
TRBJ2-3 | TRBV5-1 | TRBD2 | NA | CASSPRTSGRALDTQYF | TGCGCCAGCAGCCCACGAACTAGCGGGAGGGCCCTAGATACGCAGTATTTT
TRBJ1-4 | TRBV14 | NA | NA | CASSQRRQTNEKLFF | TGTGCCAGCAGCCAAAGGAGGCAGACTAATGAAAAACTGTTTTTT
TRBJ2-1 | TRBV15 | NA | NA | CATSRDMQGRSSYNEQFF | TGTGCCACCAGCAGAGATATGCAGGGAAGGAGCTCCTACAATGAGCAGTTCTTC
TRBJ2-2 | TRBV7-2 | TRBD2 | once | CASSPSSGRASTGELFF | TGTGCCAGCAGCCCGTCTAGCGGGAGGGCGAGCACCGGGGAGCTGTTTTTT
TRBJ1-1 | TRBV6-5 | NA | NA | CASNVGGRTEAFF | TGTGCCAGCAACGTGGGGGGGAGGACTGAAGCTTTCTTT
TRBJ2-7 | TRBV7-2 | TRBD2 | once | CASSLGLAASYEQYF | TGTGCCAGCAGCTTAGGGCTAGCGGCTTCCTACGAGCAGTACTTC
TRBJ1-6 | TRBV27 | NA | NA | CASSLNRVGNSPLHF | TGTGCCAGCAGTTTAAACAGGGTGGGAAATTCACCCCTCCACTTT
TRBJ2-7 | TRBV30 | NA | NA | CAWGEGGDDEQYF | TGTGCCTGGGGCGAAGGAGGGGACGACGAGCAGTACTTC
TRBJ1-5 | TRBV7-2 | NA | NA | CASSSGDQPQHF | TGTGCCAGCAGCTCGGGGGATCAGCCCCAGCATTTT
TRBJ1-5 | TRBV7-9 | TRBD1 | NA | CASTQGQKGWPQHF | TGTGCCAGCACCCAGGGACAGAAAGGGTGGCCCCAGCATTTT
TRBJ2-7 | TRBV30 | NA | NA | CAWSVFRQAYEQYF | TGTGCCTGGAGTGTATTTAGGCAGGCTTACGAGCAGTACTTC
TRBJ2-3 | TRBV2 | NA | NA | CANLQAMTSTDTQYF | TGTGCCAATCTACAGGCGATGACTAGCACAGATACGCAGTATTTT
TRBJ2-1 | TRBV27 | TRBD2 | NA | CASSVPGTSGKEQFF | TGTGCCAGCAGTGTTCCCGGGACTAGCGGGAAGGAGCAGTTCTTC
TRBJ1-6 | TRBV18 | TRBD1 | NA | CASSPRDRTNSPLHF | TGTGCCAGCTCCCCCCGGGACAGGACGAATTCACCCCTCCACTTT
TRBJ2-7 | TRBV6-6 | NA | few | CASSGSSASYEQYF | TGTGCCAGCAGTGGATCGAGTGCTTCCTACGAGCAGTACTTC
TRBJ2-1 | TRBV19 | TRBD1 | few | CASSNPYRGRREQFF | TGTGCCAGTAGTAACCCGTACAGGGGTCGACGGGAGCAGTTCTTC
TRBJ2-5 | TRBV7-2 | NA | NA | CASSRASRQETQYF | TGTGCCAGCAGCCGGGCTAGCCGACAAGAGACCCAGTACTTC
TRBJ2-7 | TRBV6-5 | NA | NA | CASRRGPREQYF | TGTGCCTCACGGCGGGGTCCCCGGGAGCAGTACTTC
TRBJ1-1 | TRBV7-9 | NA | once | CASSFAPTSGTEAFF | TGTGCCAGCAGTTTTGCCCCCACCTCAGGGACTGAAGCTTTCTTT
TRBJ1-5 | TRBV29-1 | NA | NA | CSVVTGVGQPQHF | TGCAGCGTTGTGACCGGGGTGGGGCAGCCCCAGCATTTT
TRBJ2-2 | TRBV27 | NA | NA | CASSASRNTGEPFF | TGTGCCAGCAGTGCGTCCAGGAACACCGGGGAGCCGTTTTTT
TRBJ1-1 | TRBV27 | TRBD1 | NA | CASRRTGTNTEAFF | TGTGCCAGCAGACGGACAGGGACGAACACTGAAGCTTTCTTT
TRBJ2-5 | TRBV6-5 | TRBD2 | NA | CASSYAGGGETQYF | TGTGCCAGCAGTTACGCGGGAGGGGGTGAGACCCAGTACTTC
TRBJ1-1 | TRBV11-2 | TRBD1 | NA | CASSYWTGGNTEAFF | TGTGCCAGCAGCTACTGGACAGGCGGGAACACTGAAGCTTTCTTT
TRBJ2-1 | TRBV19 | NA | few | CASSPRGQSEEQFF | TGTGCCAGTAGTCCCCGAGGACAGTCCGAAGAGCAGTTCTTC
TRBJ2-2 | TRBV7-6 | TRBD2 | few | CASSILAGGVTGELFF | TGTGCCAGCAGCATCTTAGCGGGAGGGGTGACCGGGGAGCTGTTTTTT
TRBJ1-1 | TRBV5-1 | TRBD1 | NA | CASSPGQGMNTEAFF | TGCGCCAGCAGCCCGGGACAGGGGATGAACACTGAAGCTTTCTTT
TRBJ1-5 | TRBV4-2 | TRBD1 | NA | CASGDRDNQPQHF | TGTGCCAGCGGGGACAGGGATAATCAGCCCCAGCATTTT
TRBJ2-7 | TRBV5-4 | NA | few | CASSLKGGTNEQYF | TGTGCCAGCAGCTTGAAGGGAGGGACAAACGAGCAGTACTTC
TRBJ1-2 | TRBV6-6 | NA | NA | CASSQNSHYGYTF | TGTGCCAGCAGCCAGAACAGTCACTATGGCTACACCTTC
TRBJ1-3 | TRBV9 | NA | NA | CASSVGRAGGNTIYF | TGTGCCAGCAGCGTAGGGCGGGCCGGGGGAAACACCATATATTTT
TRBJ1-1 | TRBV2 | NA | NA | CASSVNRDTEAFF | TGTGCCAGCAGTGTTAACAGGGACACTGAAGCTTTCTTT
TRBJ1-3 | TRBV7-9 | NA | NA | CASSLASSGNTIYF | TGTGCCAGCAGCTTGGCCAGCTCTGGAAACACCATATATTTT
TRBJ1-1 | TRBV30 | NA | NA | CAWSENLNTEAFF | TGTGCCTGGAGCGAGAATTTGAACACTGAAGCTTTCTTT
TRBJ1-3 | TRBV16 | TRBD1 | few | CASRRQGSSGNTIYF | TGTGCCAGCAGGAGACAGGGGAGCTCTGGAAACACCATATATTTT
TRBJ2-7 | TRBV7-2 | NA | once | CASSSKGRVFNEQYF | TGTGCCAGCAGCTCGAAGGGCAGGGTTTTCAACGAGCAGTACTTC
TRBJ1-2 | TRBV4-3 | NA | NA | CASSQERGLRGGDGYTF | TGCGCCAGCAGCCAAGAAAGGGGATTGAGGGGCGGGGATGGCTACACCTTC
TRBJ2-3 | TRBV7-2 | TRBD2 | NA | CASSRWTSGSTDTQYF | TGTGCCAGCAGCCGCTGGACTAGCGGCAGCACAGATACGCAGTATTTT
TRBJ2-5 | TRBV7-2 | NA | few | CASSLARAGEETQYF | TGTGCCAGCAGCTTAGCGAGGGCAGGGGAAGAGACCCAGTACTTC
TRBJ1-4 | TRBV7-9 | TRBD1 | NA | CASSLNPGQGRTNEKLFF | TGTGCCAGCAGCCTAAATCCGGGACAGGGGCGCACTAATGAAAAACTGTTTTTT
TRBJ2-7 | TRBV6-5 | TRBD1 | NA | CASSPSGTGRYEQYF | TGTGCCAGCAGTCCCTCCGGGACAGGGAGGTACGAGCAGTACTTC
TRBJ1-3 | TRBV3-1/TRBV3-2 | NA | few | CASSQEGLGNTIYF | TGTGCCAGCAGCCAAGAGGGACTGGGAAACACCATATATTTT
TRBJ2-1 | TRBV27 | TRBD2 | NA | CASSMGRTSGRHNEQFF | TGTGCCAGCAGCATGGGCCGGACTAGCGGGAGGCACAATGAGCAGTTCTTC
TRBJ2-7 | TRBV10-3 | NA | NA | CAISNSGGLLLGDEQYF | TGTGCCATCAGCAATTCAGGCGGACTTTTACTAGGAGACGAGCAGTACTTC
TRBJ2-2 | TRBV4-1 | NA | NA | CASRAGTFNTGELFF | TGCGCCAGCAGGGCCGGGACTTTTAACACCGGGGAGCTGTTTTTT
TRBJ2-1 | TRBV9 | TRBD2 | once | CASSVDLAGAYNEQFF | TGTGCCAGCAGCGTAGATCTAGCGGGAGCCTACAATGAGCAGTTCTTC
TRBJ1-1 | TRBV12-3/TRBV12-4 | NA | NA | CASRMGGYTEAFF | TGTGCCAGCAGGATGGGGGGATACACTGAAGCTTTCTTT
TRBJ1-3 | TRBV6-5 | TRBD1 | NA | CASKDMAGGGNTIYF | TGTGCCAGCAAGGACATGGCAGGGGGTGGAAACACCATATATTTT